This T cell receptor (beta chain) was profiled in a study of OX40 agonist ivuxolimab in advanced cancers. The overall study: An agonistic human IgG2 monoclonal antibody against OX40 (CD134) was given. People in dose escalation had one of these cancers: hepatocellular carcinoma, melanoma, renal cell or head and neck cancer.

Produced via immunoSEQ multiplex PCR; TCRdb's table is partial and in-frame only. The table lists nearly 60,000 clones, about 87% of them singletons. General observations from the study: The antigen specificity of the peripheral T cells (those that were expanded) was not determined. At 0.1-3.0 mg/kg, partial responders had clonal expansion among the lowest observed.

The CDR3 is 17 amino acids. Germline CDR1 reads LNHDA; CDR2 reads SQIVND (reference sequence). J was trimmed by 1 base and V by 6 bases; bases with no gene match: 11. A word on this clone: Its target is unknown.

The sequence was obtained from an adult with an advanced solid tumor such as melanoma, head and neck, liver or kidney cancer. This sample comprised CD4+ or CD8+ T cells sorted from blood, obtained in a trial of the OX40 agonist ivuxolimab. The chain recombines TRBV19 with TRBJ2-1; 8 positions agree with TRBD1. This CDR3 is CASSHSRGLGSYNEQFF. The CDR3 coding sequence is TGTGCCAGTAGCCATAGCAGGGGGCTGGGGTCCTACAATGAGCAGTTCTTC.